The rows below give T cell receptor beta chains drawn from one sample of a study of cytomegalovirus exposure and HLA in healthy donors. Some clones are missing from TCRdb's copy, which holds only in-frame ones; the method was immunoSEQ multiplex PCR. The sample yields 190,000 or so clones, over 75% seen once. Sequenced material: PBMCs. These receptors all come from a woman aged 45-65 years in good health and CMV-seropositive. Both conserved end residues are part of each CDR3. Fields, in order: CDR3 protein, CDR3 DNA, V gene, J gene, D gene, clone size. A D gene is named only where the DNA matches it firmly. Expanded clones are given a class, and other clones once, few, many or no size at all.

CASSYYRGMNTEAFF	TGTGCCAGCAGCTATTACAGGGGAATGAACACCGAAGCTTTCTTT	TRBV5-5	TRBJ1-1	TRBD1	once
CASSLGPDRGLTEAFF	TGTGCCAGCAGCTTGGGTCCTGACAGGGGATTGACTGAAGCTTTCTTT	TRBV5-4	TRBJ1-1	TRBD1	.
CASSFMGQNYGYTF	TGCGCCAGCAGCTTTATGGGACAGAACTATGGCTACACCTTC	TRBV5-1	TRBJ1-2	TRBD1	.
CASSRAGGQETQYF	TGTGCCAGTAGTCGGGCGGGGGGCCAAGAGACCCAGTACTTC	TRBV19	TRBJ2-5	TRBD2	.
CASTGGRRTGELFF	TGTGCCAGCACCGGGGGGCGCAGAACCGGGGAGCTGTTTTTT	TRBV13	TRBJ2-2	.	.
CASSRPIGTGGTNTEAFF	TGTGCCAGCAGCCGACCGATAGGGACAGGGGGCACGAACACTGAAGCTTTCTTT	TRBV7-8	TRBJ1-1	TRBD1	once
CASSQTQASGGFTDTQYF	TGTGCCAGCAGCCAGACCCAGGCTAGCGGGGGGTTTACAGATACGCAGTATTTT	TRBV4-2	TRBJ2-3	TRBD2	.
CASQGLTNEKLFF	TGTGCCAGTCAGGGTCTCACTAATGAAAAACTGTTTTTT	TRBV19	TRBJ1-4	.	.
CASSLVRSGRSSYYEQYF	TGTGCCAGCAGCTTAGTGCGATCAGGGCGATCGTCCTACTACGAGCAGTACTTC	TRBV7-6	TRBJ2-7	.	.
CASSAQGGAGDSTDTQYF	TGTGCCAGCAGCGCCCAAGGGGGAGCGGGGGATAGCACAGATACGCAGTATTTT	TRBV13	TRBJ2-3	TRBD2	.
CATTTDANYEQYF	TGTGCCACCACGACAGACGCAAACTACGAGCAGTACTTC	TRBV2	TRBJ2-7	.	.
CASSSTGGAPSYNSPLHF	TGTGCCAGCAGCTCAACGGGGGGAGCTCCATCCTATAATTCACCCCTCCACTTT	TRBV7-9	TRBJ1-6	.	.
CASSITGGSEAFF	TGTGCCAGCAGTATTACAGGGGGCTCTGAAGCTTTCTTT	TRBV7-8	TRBJ1-1	TRBD1	.
CVSNRVQETQYF	TGTGTCAGCAACCGGGTCCAAGAGACCCAGTACTTC	TRBV6-6	TRBJ2-5	.	.
CASIPHLGTGPTEAFF	TGTGCCAGCATACCTCACCTCGGGACAGGCCCCACTGAAGCTTTCTTT	TRBV27	TRBJ1-1	TRBD1	.
CASSPSLGEGGYGYTF	TGTGCCAGCAGCCCATCTCTAGGGGAGGGTGGCTATGGCTACACCTTC	TRBV7-2	TRBJ1-2	.	.
CASSEGQGEGYTF	TGCGCCAGCAGCGAGGGACAGGGTGAGGGCTACACCTTC	TRBV5-1	TRBJ1-2	TRBD1	.
CATEGGYNYGYTF	TGTGCCACCGAAGGCGGATACAACTATGGCTACACCTTC	TRBV6-5	TRBJ1-2	.	once
CASSISQGNTEAFF	TGTGCCAGTAGTATAAGCCAGGGGAACACTGAAGCTTTCTTT	TRBV19	TRBJ1-1	.	.
CASSLGRGSRNQPQHF	TGTGCCAGCAGCTTAGGGCGGGGCTCGCGCAATCAGCCCCAGCATTTT	TRBV7-9	TRBJ1-5	.	.
CASGRGGRADTQYF	TGTGCCAGCGGACGGGGGGGGCGCGCAGATACGCAGTATTTT	TRBV7-2	TRBJ2-3	TRBD2	.
CASSYGTGYEQYF	TGTGCCAGCAGTTACGGGACTGGCTACGAGCAGTACTTC	TRBV6-5	TRBJ2-7	.	.
CASSLGGLGGNEKLFF	TGTGCCAGCAGCTTAGGAGGTCTCGGGGGTAATGAAAAACTGTTTTTT	TRBV13	TRBJ1-4	.	.
CSVEDTLNTEAFF	TGCAGCGTTGAAGACACACTGAACACTGAAGCTTTCTTT	TRBV29-1	TRBJ1-1	.	.
CASSLASGQGIYSNQPQHF	TGTGCCAGCAGTTTAGCCTCCGGACAGGGGATTTATAGCAATCAGCCCCAGCATTTT	TRBV28	TRBJ1-5	TRBD1	.
CASSLTGGDTEAFF	TGCGCCAGCAGCTTGACAGGGGGCGACACTGAAGCTTTCTTT	TRBV5-1	TRBJ1-1	TRBD1	.
CASSYGDTSYNSPLHF	TGTGCCAGCAGTTATGGGGACACCTCCTATAATTCACCCCTCCACTTT	TRBV6-5	TRBJ1-6	.	.
CASSFSGGDTDTQYF	TGTGCCAGCAGTTTTAGCGGGGGGGACACAGATACGCAGTATTTT	TRBV27	TRBJ2-3	TRBD2	.
CASSLARGQGSPLHF	TGTGCCAGCAGCTTAGCGCGGGGGCAGGGTTCACCCCTCCACTTT	TRBV7-2	TRBJ1-6	.	.
CASGSRVGQPQHF	TGTGCCAGCGGGTCGAGGGTTGGGCAGCCCCAGCATTTT	TRBV28	TRBJ1-5	.	.
CASSYTDRLGDGYTF	TGTGCCAGCAGCTACACCGACAGGTTGGGGGATGGCTACACCTTC	TRBV5-6	TRBJ1-2	.	.
CASSEPASGGLQGHNEQFF	TGTGCCAGCAGTGAACCGGCTAGCGGGGGCCTCCAGGGCCACAATGAGCAGTTCTTC	TRBV2	TRBJ2-1	TRBD2	.
CATKGGRDEKLFF	TGTGCCACCAAGGGGGGGCGTGATGAAAAACTGTTTTTT	TRBV6-5	TRBJ1-4	.	.
CASSRAPTDTQYF	TGTGCCAGCAGCCGCGCCCCCACAGATACGCAGTATTTT	TRBV7-2	TRBJ2-3	.	.
CASSPDRVGRSEQFF	TGTGCCAGCTCTCCGGACAGGGTAGGTCGAAGTGAGCAGTTCTTC	TRBV18	TRBJ2-1	TRBD1	.
CASSLGENIQYF	TGCGCCAGCAGTTTGGGAGAGAACATTCAGTACTTC	TRBV28	TRBJ2-4	.	.
CASSYRLAGGGETQYF	TGTGCCAGCAGCTATAGACTAGCGGGGGGCGGGGAGACCCAGTACTTC	TRBV5-6	TRBJ2-5	TRBD2	.
CASRGGQGAEDYGYTF	TGTGCCAGCAGGGGGGGTCAGGGGGCGGAAGACTATGGCTACACCTTC	TRBV2	TRBJ1-2	TRBD1	.
CASSQLRGGNEQYF	TGTGCCAGCAGCCAATTAAGAGGGGGTAACGAGCAGTACTTC	TRBV4-2	TRBJ2-7	.	.
CASSYGQDRGLYEQYF	TGTGCCAGCAGTTACGGTCAGGACAGGGGGCTGTACGAGCAGTACTTC	TRBV6-6	TRBJ2-7	TRBD1	.